The present entry profiles one T cell receptor (beta chain) with its context. This receptor's antigen is unknown. No much larger clone is present one base from it, and per-base qualities are unavailable. The source of the sample is a study of metastatic and nonmetastatic thyroid tumors (TCRdb year 2020). For the study in its entirety: For patients with malignant and with benign thyroid disease, the researchers compared repertoires between peripheral blood samples and tumor or nodule tissue samples. The investigation overall reported the following: TCR beta diversity was reported as significantly higher in malignant tumors than in benign nodules, in both blood and tumor samples.

Before undergoing thyroid surgery, none of the patients had been given any kind of treatment. Using T-cell receptor beta sequencing, the study looked back at clinical samples from patients collected from the early 2010s to the late 2010s. Receptors were amplified or captured by PCR. Sequencing relied on an Illumina HiSeq 4000. High-throughput sequencing was used to profile the TCR beta-chain CDR3 region of each patient. In the original analysis: A classifier to discriminate distant-metastatic papillary thyroid cancer patients was built from CDR3 differences across clinicopathological groups. To measure repertoire diversity the researchers used the Shannon index, while the Morisita-Horn index served to gauge how similar the tumor and blood repertoires were. TCRdb's own reprocessing of the public reads used fastp at Q25 and MiXCR and kept productive beta chains. Here the V and J calls rest on TCRdb's processing, not on the authors' analysis. The sample table holds roughly 15,000 clones, of which roughly 24% were seen once. 22% of the sample lies in the top ten.

The specimen sequenced was tumor tissue. The sequence came from a female donor with papillary thyroid cancer or a benign thyroid nodule (not recorded which). Some clones in this sample may be carry-over from other donors' samples.

CDR3 sequence: CSARQSNQPQHF. In nucleotide form, the sequence is TGCAGTGCTAGACAAAGCAATCAGCCCCAGCATTTT. The chain employs TRBV20-1 and TRBJ1-5; no D gene can be assigned with confidence. Trimming removed 2 bases from V and 1 base from J, leaving 3 bases between the germline ends. There are 12 amino acids in the CDR3, from cysteine to phenylalanine inclusive. The kept DNA is CDR3 alone, 36 bases in frame from the first base. Reading the germline V gene (reference sequence) gives CDR1 DFQATT and CDR2 SNEGSKA.